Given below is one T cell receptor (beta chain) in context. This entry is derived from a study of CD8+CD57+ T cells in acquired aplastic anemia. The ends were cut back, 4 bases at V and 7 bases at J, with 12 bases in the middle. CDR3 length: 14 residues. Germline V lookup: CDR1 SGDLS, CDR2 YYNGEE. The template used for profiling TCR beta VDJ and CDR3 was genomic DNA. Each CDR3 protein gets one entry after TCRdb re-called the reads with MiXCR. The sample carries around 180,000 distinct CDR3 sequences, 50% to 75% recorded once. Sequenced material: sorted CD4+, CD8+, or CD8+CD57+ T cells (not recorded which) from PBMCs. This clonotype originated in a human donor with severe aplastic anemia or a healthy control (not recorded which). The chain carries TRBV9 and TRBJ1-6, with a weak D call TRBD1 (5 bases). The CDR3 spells CASSPRQGNSPLHF. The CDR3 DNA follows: TGTGCCAGCAGCCCGCGCCAGGGCAATTCACCCCTCCACTTT.